The following is a T cell receptor (beta chain) sequence with its context. What it recognizes is unknown. Time point indicated: after dendritic cell vaccination, including at tumor progression/relapse. These data originate in a study of glioma-infiltrating T cells after dendritic cell vaccination. Whole-study results and caveats: Longer survival after dendritic cell vaccination followed higher pretreatment TIL content.

Germline CDR1 SGHRS, CDR2 YFSETQ. Trimming removed 0 bases from V and 10 bases from J; junction bases left unmatched: 7. The CDR3 is 15 residues long. The primer mix had 60 V beta and 13 J beta primers. Here immunoSEQ multiplex PCR was the method, and the copy in TCRdb shows in-frame clones only, minus some. The table lists roughly 50,000 clones, approximately 91% of them singletons. Sequenced material: blood, taken after dendritic cell vaccination. The chain carries TRBV5-1 and TRBJ2-1; 10 nucleotides align to TRBD2. This receptor was obtained from a human donor with glioblastoma. CDR3 nucleotide sequence: TGCGCCAGCAGCTTGGTAAGCGGGAGGGGTGAGGAGCAGTTCTTC. This gives the protein CASSLVSGRGEEQFF.